This T cell receptor (beta chain) was sequenced in a study of T cell changes during pregnancy in multiple sclerosis. The V and J ends lost 0 bases and 1 base respectively, with 10 bases between them. Looked up from germline, CDR1 is SGDLS and CDR2 is YYNGEE. There are 15 residues in the CDR3. Clones were sequenced by immunoSEQ multiplex PCR, and TCRdb holds only the in-frame ones, with some missing. Here the sample spans about 100,000 clones, 94% being singletons. This material consisted of peripheral blood, taken before pregnancy. The chain has TRBV9 and TRBJ1-1; D might be TRBD1 (6 bases). This receptor was taken from a female donor with multiple sclerosis, enrolled in a pregnancy study. The CDR3: CASSVAGRGNTEAFF. The CDR3 nucleotides read TGTGCCAGCAGCGTAGCGGGCAGGGGGAACACTGAAGCTTTCTTT.